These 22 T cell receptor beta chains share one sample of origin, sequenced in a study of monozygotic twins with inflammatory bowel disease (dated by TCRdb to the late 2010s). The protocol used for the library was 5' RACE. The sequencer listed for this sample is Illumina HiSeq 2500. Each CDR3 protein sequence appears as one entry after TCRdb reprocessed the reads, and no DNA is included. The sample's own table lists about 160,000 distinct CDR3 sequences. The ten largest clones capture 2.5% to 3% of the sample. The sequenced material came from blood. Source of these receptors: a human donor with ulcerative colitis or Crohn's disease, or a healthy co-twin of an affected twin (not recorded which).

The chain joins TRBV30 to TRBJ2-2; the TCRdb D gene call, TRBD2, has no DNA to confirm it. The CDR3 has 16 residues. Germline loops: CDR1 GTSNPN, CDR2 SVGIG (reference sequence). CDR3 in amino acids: CALRPGLASNTGELFF.

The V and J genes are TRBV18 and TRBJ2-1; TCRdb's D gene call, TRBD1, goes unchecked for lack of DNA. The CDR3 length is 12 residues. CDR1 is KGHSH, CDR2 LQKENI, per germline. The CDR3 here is CASSPGGSGQFF.

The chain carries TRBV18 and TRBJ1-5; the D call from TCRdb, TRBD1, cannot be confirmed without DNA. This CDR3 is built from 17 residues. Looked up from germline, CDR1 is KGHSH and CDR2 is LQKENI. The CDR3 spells CACSPNRPGPENQPQHF.

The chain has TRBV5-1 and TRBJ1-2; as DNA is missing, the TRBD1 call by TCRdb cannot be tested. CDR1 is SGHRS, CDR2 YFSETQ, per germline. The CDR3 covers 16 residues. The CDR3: CASSFTGGASYYGYTF.

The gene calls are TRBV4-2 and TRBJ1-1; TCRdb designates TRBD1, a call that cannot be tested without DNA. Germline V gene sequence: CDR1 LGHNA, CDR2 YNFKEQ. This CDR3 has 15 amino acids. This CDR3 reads CASSQELDRGFEAFF.

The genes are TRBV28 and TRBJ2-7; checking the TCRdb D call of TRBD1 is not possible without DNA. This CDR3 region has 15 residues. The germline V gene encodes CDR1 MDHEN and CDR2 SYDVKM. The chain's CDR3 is CASTVLTGALYEQYF.

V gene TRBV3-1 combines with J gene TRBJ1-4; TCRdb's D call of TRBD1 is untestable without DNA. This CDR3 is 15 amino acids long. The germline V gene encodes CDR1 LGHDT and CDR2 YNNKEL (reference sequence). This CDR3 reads CASSQADRGHEKLFF.

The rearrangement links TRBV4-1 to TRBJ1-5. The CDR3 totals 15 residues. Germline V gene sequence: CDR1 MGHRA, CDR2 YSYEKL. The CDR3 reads CASSQGDGSNQPQHF.

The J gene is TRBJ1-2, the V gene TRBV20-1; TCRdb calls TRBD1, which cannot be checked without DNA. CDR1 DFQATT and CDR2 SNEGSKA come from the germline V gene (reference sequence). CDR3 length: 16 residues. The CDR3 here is CSARAVQGSRNYGYTF.

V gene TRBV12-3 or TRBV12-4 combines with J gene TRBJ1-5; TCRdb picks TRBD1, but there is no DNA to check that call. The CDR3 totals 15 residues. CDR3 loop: CASSPPTGRNQPQHF.

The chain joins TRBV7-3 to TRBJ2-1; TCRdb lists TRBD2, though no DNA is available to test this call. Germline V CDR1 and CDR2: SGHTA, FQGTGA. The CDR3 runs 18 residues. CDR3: CASSLGTSGRANYNEQFF.

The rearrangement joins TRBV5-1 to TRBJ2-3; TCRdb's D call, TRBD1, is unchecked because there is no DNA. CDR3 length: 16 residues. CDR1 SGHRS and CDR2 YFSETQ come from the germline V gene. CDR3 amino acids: CASSLGQWETTDTQYF.

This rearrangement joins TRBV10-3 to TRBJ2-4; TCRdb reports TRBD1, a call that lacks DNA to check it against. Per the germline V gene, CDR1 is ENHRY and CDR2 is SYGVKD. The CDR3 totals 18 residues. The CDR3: CAISESGAVYGAKNIQYF.

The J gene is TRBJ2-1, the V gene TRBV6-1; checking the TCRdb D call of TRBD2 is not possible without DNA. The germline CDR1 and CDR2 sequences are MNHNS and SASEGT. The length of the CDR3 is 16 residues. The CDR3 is CASKTSGSYIYNEQFF.

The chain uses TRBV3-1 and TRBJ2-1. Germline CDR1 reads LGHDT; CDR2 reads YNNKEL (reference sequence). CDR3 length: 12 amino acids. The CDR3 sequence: CASSQEYREKFF.

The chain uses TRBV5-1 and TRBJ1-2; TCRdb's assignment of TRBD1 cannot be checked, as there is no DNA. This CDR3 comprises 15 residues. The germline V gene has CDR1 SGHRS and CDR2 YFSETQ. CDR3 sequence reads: CASSNRDREGYGYTF.

CDR3 residues: CASSKDDTQYF. The chain carries TRBV5-1 and TRBJ2-3. Germline V gene data show CDR1 as SGHRS and CDR2 as YFSETQ. There are 11 residues in the CDR3.

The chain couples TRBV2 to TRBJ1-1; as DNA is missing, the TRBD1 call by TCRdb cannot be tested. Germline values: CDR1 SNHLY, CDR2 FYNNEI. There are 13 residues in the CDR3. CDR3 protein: CASSAQGASEAFF.

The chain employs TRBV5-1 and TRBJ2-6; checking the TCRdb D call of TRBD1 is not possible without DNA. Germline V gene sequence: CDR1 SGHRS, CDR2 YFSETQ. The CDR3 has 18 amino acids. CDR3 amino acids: CASSIGTGDSSGANVLTF.

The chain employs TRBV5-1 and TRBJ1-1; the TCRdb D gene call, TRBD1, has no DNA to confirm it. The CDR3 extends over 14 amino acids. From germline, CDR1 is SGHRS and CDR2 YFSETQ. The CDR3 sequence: CASQPPDRGGEAFF.

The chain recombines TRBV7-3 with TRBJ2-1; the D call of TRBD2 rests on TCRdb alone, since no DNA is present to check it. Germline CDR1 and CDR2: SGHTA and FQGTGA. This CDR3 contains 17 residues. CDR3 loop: CASSPYVASSSYNEQFF.

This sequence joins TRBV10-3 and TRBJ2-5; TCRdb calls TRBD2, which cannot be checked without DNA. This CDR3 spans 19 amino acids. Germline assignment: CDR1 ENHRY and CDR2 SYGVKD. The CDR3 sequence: CAISEPRTSGRTSQETQYF.